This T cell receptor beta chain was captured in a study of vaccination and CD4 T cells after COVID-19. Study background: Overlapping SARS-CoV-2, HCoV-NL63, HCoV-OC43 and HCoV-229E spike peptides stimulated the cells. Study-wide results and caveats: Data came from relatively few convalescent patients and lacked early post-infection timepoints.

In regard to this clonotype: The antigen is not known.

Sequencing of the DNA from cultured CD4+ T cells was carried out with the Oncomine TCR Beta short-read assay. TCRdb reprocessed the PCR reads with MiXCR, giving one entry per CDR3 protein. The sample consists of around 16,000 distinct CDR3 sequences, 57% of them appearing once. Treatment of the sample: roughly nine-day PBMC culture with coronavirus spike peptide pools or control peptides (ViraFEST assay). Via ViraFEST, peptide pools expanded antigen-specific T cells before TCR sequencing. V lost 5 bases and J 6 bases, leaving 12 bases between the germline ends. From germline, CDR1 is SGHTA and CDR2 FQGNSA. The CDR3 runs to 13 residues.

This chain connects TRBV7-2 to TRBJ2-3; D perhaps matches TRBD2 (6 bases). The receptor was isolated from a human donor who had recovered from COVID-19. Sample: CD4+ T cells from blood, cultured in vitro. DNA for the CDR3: TGTGCCAGCAGCCCTAGCGCGCGCGATACGCAGTATTTT. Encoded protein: CASSPSARDTQYF.